Presented here are 27 T cell receptor beta chains from one specimen sequenced in a study of T-cell memory formation after mild COVID-19. TCRdb analysed the 5' RACE reads with MiXCR anew, one entry per CDR3 protein. The repertoire holds about 320,000 distinct CDR3 sequences, with 14% as singletons. The source material was PBMCs or a T cell subset sorted from them (not recorded which). The receptors were sampled from a man aged 18-30 years who had mild COVID-19 (a few samples of this study predate the infection). Cell type and time point are not known.

This sequence joins TRBV27 and TRBJ1-5; D not resolved. Germline CDR1 MNHEY, CDR2 SMNVEV (reference sequence). The CDR3 is 15 residues long. Trimming took 0 bases from V and 4 from J, leaving 10 bases between them. Here the CDR3 reads CASSLSSGNNQPQHF. As DNA, the CDR3 is TGTGCCAGCAGTTTATCATCGGGGAATAATCAGCCCCAGCATTTT.

A single count supports this clonotype. The chain recombines TRBV12-3 or TRBV12-4 with TRBJ1-4; D gene unclear. V dropped 3 bases and J dropped 4 bases, with 6 bases sitting between them. CDR3 length: 13 residues. CDR3 in DNA: TGTGCCAGCAGTTTTGGGAATAATGAAAAACTGTTTTTT. It translates to CASSFGNNEKLFF.

The table lists this clonotype with a few counts. V is TRBV5-4 and J is TRBJ1-1; D is undetermined. The V gene's germline CDR1 is SGHNT and CDR2 YYREEE (reference sequence). The CDR3 is made up of 15 amino acids. V dropped 2 bases and J dropped 1 base, with 12 bases sitting between them. The CDR3 nucleotides read TGTGCCAGCAGCTTACATGGTCGGGGGAACACTGAAGCTTTCTTT. Encoded protein: CASSLHGRGNTEAFF.

CDR3 coding DNA: TGCGCCAGCAGCTTGTGGGGCCTCCTCCTCTACAATGAGCAGTTCTTC. It codes for CASSLWGLLLYNEQFF. The V call is TRBV5-1, the J call TRBJ2-1, with D perhaps TRBD1 (5 bases). Trimming removed 1 base from V and 3 bases from J, with 14 bases in between. The length of the CDR3 is 16 residues. Germline V gene lookup returns CDR1 SGHRS and CDR2 YFSETQ.

V and J are TRBV5-1 and TRBJ2-5; D is uncertain. The V and J ends lost 2 bases and 2 bases respectively, with 4 bases between them. The germline V gene has CDR1 SGHRS and CDR2 YFSETQ. The CDR3 runs 12 residues. The CDR3 DNA is TGCGCCAGCAGCTTCACTCAAGAGACCCAGTACTTC. This translates into CASSFTQETQYF.

The chain joins TRBV28 to TRBJ2-1, with a weak D call TRBD2 (5 bases). The CDR3 spans 16 residues. V lost 4 bases, J lost 0 bases, and 13 bases lay in between. Germline loops: CDR1 MDHEN, CDR2 SYDVKM. The CDR3 is CASSSLGDRSYNEQFF. DNA of the CDR3: TGTGCCAGCAGTTCTCTGGGAGACCGCTCCTACAATGAGCAGTTCTTC.

In this sample, this clonotype turned up a few times. V and J are TRBV5-1 and TRBJ2-3, with D possibly being TRBD1 or TRBD2 (5 bases each). The CDR3 spans 15 residues. Germline-derived CDR1 and CDR2 are SGHRS and YFSETQ. V was shortened by 4 bases and J by 2 bases, with 14 bases between the two germline ends. CDR3 DNA: TGCGCCAGCAGCCCAGGATCGGGGCACACAGATACGCAGTATTTT. Amino acid sequence: CASSPGSGHTDTQYF.

This clonotype was seen only a few times. The CDR3 reads CASSTHDKDYGYTF. The CDR3, as DNA: TGTGCCAGCAGCACTCACGACAAAGACTATGGCTACACCTTC. The gene calls are TRBV28 and TRBJ1-2; D gene unclear. V dropped 6 bases and J dropped 3 bases, with 14 bases sitting between them. Germline values: CDR1 MDHEN, CDR2 SYDVKM. This CDR3 is 14 amino acids long.

The V call is TRBV20-1, the J call TRBJ2-2, with D hard to call. The CDR3 totals 15 residues. Trimming removed 3 bases at V and 1 base at J, with 12 bases between. Per the germline V gene, CDR1 is DFQATT and CDR2 is SNEGSKA (reference sequence). The CDR3 DNA is TGCAGTGCTAGTAGTCTGGGCGGGAACACCGGGGAGCTGTTTTTT. Protein: CSASSLGGNTGELFF.

This clonotype came up a few times. In nucleotides, the CDR3 is TGTGCCAGCAGCCGTTTTGGGGGCCCAGATACGCAGTATTTT. Its protein product is CASSRFGGPDTQYF. This chain uses TRBV7-3 with TRBJ2-3, with D maybe TRBD1 (6 bases). Germline-derived CDR1 and CDR2 are SGHTA and FQGTGA. Trimming removed 5 bases from V and 4 bases from J, with 13 bases in between. This CDR3 comprises 14 residues.

In this sample, this clonotype turned up a few times. The chain is built from TRBV6-1 and TRBJ2-1, with D possibly being TRBD1 (6 bases). Between the trimmed V and J ends, which lost 4 bases and 1 base, there was a span of 11 bases. Germline CDR1 reads MNHNS; CDR2 reads SASEGT. The CDR3 is 15 amino acids. In DNA form, the CDR3 reads TGTGCCAGCAGTGGGGACACCTTATCCTACAATGAGCAGTTCTTC. Translating it yields CASSGDTLSYNEQFF.

This clonotype was counted a few times. The rearrangement links TRBV10-3 to TRBJ2-1, with TRBD1 as a possible D gene (7 bases). Germline CDR1 reads ENHRY; CDR2 reads SYGVKD. The CDR3 is 16 amino acids. Trimming pared 5 bases from V and 1 base from J, leaving 15 bases between. The CDR3: CAISTGVGGSYNEQFF. The CDR3 nucleotides read TGTGCCATCAGTACAGGGGTGGGGGGTTCCTACAATGAGCAGTTCTTC.

This clonotype turned up a few times. The genes are TRBV6-2 or TRBV6-3 and TRBJ1-6, with D perhaps matching TRBD1 (5 bases). The germline V and J ends were trimmed by 6 bases and 9 bases, with 15 bases remaining between them. CDR3 length: 14 amino acids. The V gene's germline CDR1 is MNHEY and CDR2 SVGEGT. The CDR3 DNA reads TGTGCCAGCAGAAAGCCGCAGGGTCGTTCACCCCTCCACTTT. It codes for CASRKPQGRSPLHF.

This clonotype was recorded a few times. The V call is TRBV12-3 or TRBV12-4, the J call TRBJ2-5; 7 positions match TRBD2. There are 12 residues in the CDR3. Losses at the gene ends were 5 bases for V and 7 bases for J; bases not matched to a gene: 4. This CDR3 is CASSRDYGTQYF. CDR3 DNA: TGTGCCAGCAGTCGGGACTATGGGACCCAGTACTTC.

The rearrangement uses TRBV2 and TRBJ2-5; 7 bases align to TRBD1. Germline loops: CDR1 SNHLY, CDR2 FYNNEI. V dropped 6 bases and J dropped 3; count of bases not matched to a gene: 22. The CDR3 loop spans 19 amino acids. The CDR3 bases are TGTGCCAGCAGGCCGGGACAGTCAACATCAGAGGTTCTAAAAGAGACCCAGTACTTC. Translation: CASRPGQSTSEVLKETQYF. The variable domain in full, completed from reference TRBV2 and TRBJ2-5, reads EPEVTQTPSHQVTQMGQEVILRCVPISNHLYFYWYRQILGQKVEFLVSFYNNEISEKSEIFDDQFSVERPDGSNFTLKIRSTKLEDSAMYFCASRPGQSTSEVLKETQYFGPGTRLLVL.

DNA of the CDR3: TGTGCCAGCAGCCCAAGTGGGGGCCCGGTTTCACCCCTCCACTTT. Protein: CASSPSGGPVSPLHF. This chain uses TRBV9 with TRBJ1-6, with a tentative D call TRBD1 (6 bases). The CDR3 extends over 15 amino acids. Germline-derived CDR1 and CDR2 are SGDLS and YYNGEE. V was trimmed by 4 bases and J by 9 bases, leaving 17 bases between them.

V and J are TRBV24-1 and TRBJ2-1; D not resolved. The CDR3 sequence is 15 residues long. Germline V gene data show CDR1 as KGHDR and CDR2 as SFDVKD. Trimming took off 3 bases at V and 9 bases at J, with 17 bases between the two ends. The CDR3 DNA sequence: TGTGCCACCAGTGATCCTGGTTCCGGCGTGGCTGAGCAGTTCTTC. Translation: CATSDPGSGVAEQFF.

This clonotype was counted a few times. The chain employs TRBV24-1 and TRBJ2-1; tentatively, D is TRBD1 (6 bases). V dropped 5 bases and J dropped 8 bases, with 9 bases sitting between them. The CDR3 covers 12 residues. Germline V lookup: CDR1 KGHDR, CDR2 SFDVKD. The CDR3 sequence: CATSGTGYEQFF. The CDR3, as DNA: TGTGCCACCAGTGGTACAGGGTATGAGCAGTTCTTC.

This clonotype came up many times. The chain combines TRBV6-2 or TRBV6-3 with TRBJ2-5; D perhaps matches TRBD2 (5 bases). CDR3 size: 13 residues. Trimming cost V 10 bases and J 4 bases, with 16 bases left between them. In germline, CDR1 is MNHEY, CDR2 SVGEGT. This chain's CDR3 is CATFSGGGETQYF. CDR3 nucleotide sequence: TGTGCCACCTTCTCAGGAGGTGGAGAGACCCAGTACTTC.

This clonotype was seen more than once but under ten times. The chain has TRBV6-5 and TRBJ2-7, with D perhaps being TRBD1 or TRBD2 (6 bases each). The CDR3 runs 13 residues. Per the germline V gene, CDR1 is MNHEY and CDR2 is SVGAGI. Trimming pared 3 bases from V and 6 bases from J, leaving 12 bases between. The CDR3 nucleotides read TGTGCCAGCAGTTATGTACAGGGAGGCGAGCAGTACTTC. It specifies CASSYVQGGEQYF.

This chain connects TRBV6-2 or TRBV6-3 to TRBJ2-7; 9 bases match TRBD2. Germline V gene data show CDR1 as MNHEY and CDR2 as SVGEGT. Trimming cost V 2 bases and J 7 bases; bases outside gene matches: 3. The CDR3 is 13 residues long. The chain's CDR3 is CASSYPGLAEQYF. Here the CDR3 DNA reads TGTGCCAGCAGTTACCCCGGACTAGCGGAGCAGTACTTC.

The chain employs TRBV7-2 and TRBJ1-6; D gene uncertain. The CDR3 sequence is 15 residues long. CDR1 is SGHTA and CDR2 is FQGNSA in the germline V gene. V lost 5 bases, J lost 8 bases, and 16 bases lay in between. CDR3 DNA sequence: TGTGCCAGCAGCCCGTACAGTGGAAGGGATTCACCCCTCCACTTT. This encodes CASSPYSGRDSPLHF.

There are a few counts of this clonotype. The rearrangement joins TRBV12-3 or TRBV12-4 to TRBJ1-2; D is uncertain. The CDR3 length is 10 residues. Trimming removed 2 bases from V and 10 bases from J, with 5 bases in between. The CDR3 is CASSLHYYTF. The CDR3 coding sequence is TGTGCCAGCAGTTTACACTACTACACCTTC.

The J gene is TRBJ1-1, the V gene TRBV12-3 or TRBV12-4; 8 positions agree with TRBD1. V was clipped by 7 bases and J by 3 bases; unmatched bases: 7. The CDR3 totals 14 residues. In nucleotides, the CDR3 is TGTGCCAGCACCCTGGACAGGGCGGACACTGAAGCTTTCTTT. Amino acid sequence: CASTLDRADTEAFF.

The chain couples TRBV30 to TRBJ2-7; D perhaps matches TRBD1 (8 bases). Trimming left V 6 bases short and J 4 bases short, with 25 bases between. Germline V lookup: CDR1 GTSNPN, CDR2 SVGIG (reference sequence). CDR3 size: 16 residues. The CDR3 is CACDRGRLGRAYEQYF. The CDR3 DNA sequence: TGTGCCTGTGACAGGGGACGACTTGGGAGGGCTTACGAGCAGTACTTC.

This clonotype has at least ten counts. The chain has TRBV10-3 and TRBJ2-5; 12 bases align to TRBD2. Trimming cost V 2 bases and J 5 bases; bases outside gene matches: 0. The CDR3 extends over 14 amino acids. Germline V lookup: CDR1 ENHRY, CDR2 SYGVKD. CDR3 loop: CAISEGLAGETQYF. Written as DNA, the CDR3 is TGTGCCATCAGTGAGGGACTAGCGGGGGAGACCCAGTACTTC.

This rearrangement joins TRBV29-1 to TRBJ2-7; no clear D. The germline gives CDR1 SQVTM, CDR2 ANQGSEA. The CDR3 length is 13 residues. Trimming pared 4 bases from V and 4 bases from J, leaving 14 bases between. Written as DNA, the CDR3 is TGCAGCGTTGGTTGGGTAGAGACGTACGAGCAGTACTTC. Translation gives CSVGWVETYEQYF.